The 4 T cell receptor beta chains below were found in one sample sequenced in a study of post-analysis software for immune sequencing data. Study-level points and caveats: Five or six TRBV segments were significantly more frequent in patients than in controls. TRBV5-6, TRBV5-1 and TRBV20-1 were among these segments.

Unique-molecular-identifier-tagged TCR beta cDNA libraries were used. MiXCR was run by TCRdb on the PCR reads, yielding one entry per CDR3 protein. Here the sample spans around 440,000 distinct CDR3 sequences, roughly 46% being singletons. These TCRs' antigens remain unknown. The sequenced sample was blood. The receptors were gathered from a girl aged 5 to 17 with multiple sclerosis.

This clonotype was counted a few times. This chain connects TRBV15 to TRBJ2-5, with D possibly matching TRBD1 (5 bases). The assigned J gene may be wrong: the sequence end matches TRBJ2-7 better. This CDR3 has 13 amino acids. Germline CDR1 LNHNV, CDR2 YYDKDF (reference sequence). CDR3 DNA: TGTGCCACCAGCAGAGGGGCAGGGAACGAGCAGTACTTC. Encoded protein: CATSRGAGNEQYF.

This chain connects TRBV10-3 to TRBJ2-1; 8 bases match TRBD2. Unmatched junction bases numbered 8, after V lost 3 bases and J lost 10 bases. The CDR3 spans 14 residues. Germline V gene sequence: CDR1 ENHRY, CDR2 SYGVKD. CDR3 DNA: TGTGCCATCAGTGAAACGGGAGGGCCAGGCGAGCAGTTCTTC. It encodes CAISETGGPGEQFF.

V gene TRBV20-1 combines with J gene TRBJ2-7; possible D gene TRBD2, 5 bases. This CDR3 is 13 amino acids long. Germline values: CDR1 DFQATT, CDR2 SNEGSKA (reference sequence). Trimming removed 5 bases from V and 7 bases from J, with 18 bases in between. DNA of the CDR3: TGCAGTGCTCTTAGCAGGAGGACCCAGGAGCAGTACTTC. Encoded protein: CSALSRRTQEQYF.

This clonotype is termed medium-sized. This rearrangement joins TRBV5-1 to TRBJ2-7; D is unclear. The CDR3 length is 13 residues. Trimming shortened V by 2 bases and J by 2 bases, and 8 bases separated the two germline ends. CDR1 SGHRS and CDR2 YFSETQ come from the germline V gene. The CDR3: CASSFGGTYEQYF. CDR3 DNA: TGCGCCAGCAGCTTCGGCGGTACCTACGAGCAGTACTTC.